This note documents a single TCR beta chain sequence. Its antigen is unknown. The data were taken from a study of T cell clones after liver transplantation. Whole-study context: Immunosuppression withdrawal was tried within 2 years after liver transplantation in this trial. Patients counted as tolerant after at least one year off all immunosuppression, enzymes not exceeding twice normal. Whole-study results and caveats: Migration into the graft, not deletion, may explain lost graft donor-reactive T cells. Low donor cell numbers restricted donor-reactive repertoire measurement in two subjects.

V dropped 0 bases and J dropped 10 bases, with 13 bases sitting between them. Germline CDR1 reads SGHVS; CDR2 reads FQNEAQ. This CDR3 region has 15 residues. Using immunoSEQ multiplex PCR, the repertoire was profiled, and TCRdb retains in-frame clones only, with some absent. The sample lists tens of thousands of clones; 71% were seen once. This sequence originates from a human donor who received a liver transplant. This sample comprised CD4+ T cells from blood, obtained before liver transplant. The chain employs TRBV7-8 and TRBJ1-6; TRBD1 is a possible D gene (6 bases). The chain's CDR3 is CASSLAGRGRSPLHF. In DNA, the CDR3 is TGTGCCAGCAGCTTAGCAGGCAGGGGAAGGTCACCCCTCCACTTT. Combining the CDR3 with reference TRBV7-8 and TRBJ1-6 gives the whole variable domain GAGVSQSPRYKVAKRGQDVALRCDPISGHVSLFWYQQALGQGPEFLTYFQNEAQLDKSGLPSDRFFAERPEGSVSTLKIQRTQQEDSAVYLCASSLAGRGRSPLHFGNGTRLTVT.